Presented here are 10 T cell receptor beta chains from one specimen sequenced in a study of T-cell memory formation after mild COVID-19. TCRdb processed the 5' RACE reads anew with MiXCR; each CDR3 protein has one entry. The table has approximately 89,000 distinct CDR3 sequences, roughly 23% seen once. Material: PBMCs or a T cell subset sorted from them (not recorded which). The receptors stem from a man aged 18-30 years who had mild COVID-19 (a few samples of this study predate the infection). Cell type and time point are not known.

The gene calls are TRBV2 and TRBJ2-7; D unresolved. Trimming removed 2 bases from V and 3 bases from J, with 2 bases in between. The CDR3 totals 11 residues. CDR1 and CDR2 from the germline V gene are SNHLY and FYNNEI. DNA for the CDR3: TGTGCCAGCAGTGAAATCTACGAGCAGTACTTC. It codes for CASSEIYEQYF.

V is TRBV6-2 or TRBV6-3 and J is TRBJ1-5, with D possibly being TRBD1 (6 bases). Germline loops: CDR1 MNHEY, CDR2 SVGEGT. Trimming took 0 bases from V and 6 from J, leaving 18 bases between them. This CDR3 comprises 17 residues. The DNA of the CDR3 is TGTGCCAGCAGTTACTCAAGCACCGCAGGGGTTACTCAGCCCCAGCATTTT. The encoded protein is CASSYSSTAGVTQPQHF.

The chain recombines TRBV20-1 with TRBJ2-5; 8 positions match TRBD2. Germline V gene data show CDR1 as DFQATT and CDR2 as SNEGSKA (reference sequence). The junction had 11 bases not matched to a gene; V was cut back by 7 bases and J by 4 bases. This CDR3 spans 14 amino acids. The CDR3 nucleotides are TGCAGTGTCGGGGACCGGGGGGGCGGAGAGACCCAGTACTTC. Its protein is CSVGDRGGGETQYF.

This clonotype occurred a few times. This chain joins TRBV5-1 and TRBJ2-1; 8 nucleotides line up with TRBD1. The CDR3 contains 16 residues. The V segment lost 4 bases and the J segment 0 bases; nucleotides outside the gene matches: 6. CDR1 is SGHRS and CDR2 is YFSETQ in the germline V gene. The CDR3 spells CASSPDRGRSYNEQFF. Written as DNA, the CDR3 is TGCGCCAGCAGCCCTGACAGGGGTCGCTCCTACAATGAGCAGTTCTTC. Based on the CDR3 plus reference TRBV5-1 and TRBJ2-1, the full variable domain is KAGVTQTPRYLIKTRGQQVTLSCSPISGHRSVSWYQQTPGQGLQFLFEYFSETQRNKGNFPGRFSGRQFSNSRSEMNVSTLELGDSALYLCASSPDRGRSYNEQFFGPGTRLTVL.

The CDR3 region has the DNA TGTGCCAGCAGTTTTGCTGGCGAGCAGTACTTC. Residues: CASSFAGEQYF. V and J are TRBV27 and TRBJ2-7; D ambiguous. Germline V gives CDR1 MNHEY, CDR2 SMNVEV (reference sequence). The CDR3 has 11 amino acids. Trimming removed 3 bases from V and 6 bases from J, with 6 bases in between.

This chain uses TRBV5-1 with TRBJ2-3; tentatively, D is TRBD1 or TRBD2 (5 bases each). V shed 0 bases and J shed 0 bases, with 11 bases lying between them. CDR1 is SGHRS, CDR2 YFSETQ, per germline. The CDR3 spans 16 residues. CDR3 in amino acids: CASSLVGGISTDTQYF. The CDR3 coding sequence is TGCGCCAGCAGCTTGGTTGGGGGAATAAGCACAGATACGCAGTATTTT.

This clonotype was counted a few times. The chain carries TRBV12-3 or TRBV12-4 and TRBJ2-3; possibly TRBD2 for D (6 bases). This CDR3 has 15 residues. Trimming took off 3 bases at V and 2 bases at J, with 12 bases between the two ends. The CDR3 region is CASSFGGSATDTQYF. In DNA form, the CDR3 reads TGTGCCAGCAGTTTCGGGGGTAGCGCCACAGATACGCAGTATTTT.

The chain employs TRBV7-7 and TRBJ2-2; unclear D gene. This CDR3 has 13 amino acids. From germline, CDR1 is SSHAT and CDR2 FNYEAQ (reference sequence). V shed 8 bases and J shed 2 bases, with 9 bases lying between them. The CDR3 sequence: CASALPNTGELFF. For the CDR3, the DNA is TGTGCCAGCGCACTACCCAACACCGGGGAGCTGTTTTTT.

Only a few counts were recorded for this clonotype. CDR3 protein: CSARGFWTGSHEQYV. DNA for the CDR3: TGCAGTGCTAGAGGTTTCTGGACAGGGTCCCACGAGCAGTACGTC. V and J are TRBV20-1 and TRBJ2-7; 8 bases match TRBD1. Looked up from germline, CDR1 is DFQATT and CDR2 is SNEGSKA (reference sequence). The CDR3 contains 15 residues. V dropped 1 base and J dropped 5; count of bases not matched to a gene: 10.

This clonotype was observed a few times. V gene TRBV20-1 combines with J gene TRBJ1-5, with 7 bases fitting TRBD1. Germline CDR1 is DFQATT and CDR2 is SNEGSKA (reference sequence). Losses at the gene ends were 7 bases for V and 0 bases for J; bases not matched to a gene: 3. This CDR3 comprises 13 residues. The CDR3: CSGDSNSNQPQHF. The CDR3 DNA reads TGCAGTGGGGACAGCAATAGCAATCAGCCCCAGCATTTT.